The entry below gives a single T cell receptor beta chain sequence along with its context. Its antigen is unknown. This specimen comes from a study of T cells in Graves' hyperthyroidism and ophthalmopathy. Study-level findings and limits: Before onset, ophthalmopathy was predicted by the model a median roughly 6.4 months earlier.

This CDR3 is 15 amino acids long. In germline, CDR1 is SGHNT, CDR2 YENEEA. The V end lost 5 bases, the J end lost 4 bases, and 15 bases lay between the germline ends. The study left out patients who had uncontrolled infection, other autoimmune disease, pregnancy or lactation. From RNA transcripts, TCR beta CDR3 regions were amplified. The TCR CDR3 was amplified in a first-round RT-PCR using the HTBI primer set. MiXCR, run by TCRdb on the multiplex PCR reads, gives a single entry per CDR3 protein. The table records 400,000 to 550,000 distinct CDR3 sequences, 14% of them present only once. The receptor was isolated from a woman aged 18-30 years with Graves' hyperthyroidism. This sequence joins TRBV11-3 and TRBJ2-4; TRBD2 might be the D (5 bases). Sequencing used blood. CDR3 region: CASSQDTAGKNIQYF. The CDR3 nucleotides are TGTGCCAGCAGCCAAGATACGGCGGGTAAAAACATTCAGTACTTC.